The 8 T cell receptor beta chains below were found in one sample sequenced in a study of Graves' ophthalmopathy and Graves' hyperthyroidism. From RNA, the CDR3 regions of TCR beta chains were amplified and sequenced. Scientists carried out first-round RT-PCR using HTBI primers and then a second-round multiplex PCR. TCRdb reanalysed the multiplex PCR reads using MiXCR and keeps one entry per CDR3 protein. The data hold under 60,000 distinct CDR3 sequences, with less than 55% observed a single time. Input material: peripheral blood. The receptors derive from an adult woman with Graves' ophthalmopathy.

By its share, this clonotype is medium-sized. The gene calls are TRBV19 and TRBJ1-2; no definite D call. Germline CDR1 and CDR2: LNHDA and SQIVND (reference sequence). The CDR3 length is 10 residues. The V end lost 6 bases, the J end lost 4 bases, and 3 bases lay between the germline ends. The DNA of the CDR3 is TGTGCCAGTAGATCCTATGGCTACACCTTC. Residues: CASRSYGYTF.

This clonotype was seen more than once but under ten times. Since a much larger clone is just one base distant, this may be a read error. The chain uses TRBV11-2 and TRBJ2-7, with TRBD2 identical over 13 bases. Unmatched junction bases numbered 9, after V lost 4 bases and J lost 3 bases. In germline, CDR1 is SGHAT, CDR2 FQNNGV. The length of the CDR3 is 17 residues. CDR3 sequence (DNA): TGTGCCAGCAGCTCTCACAGGACTAGCGGGGGTGTCTACGAGCAGTACTTC. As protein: CASSSHRTSGGVYEQYF.

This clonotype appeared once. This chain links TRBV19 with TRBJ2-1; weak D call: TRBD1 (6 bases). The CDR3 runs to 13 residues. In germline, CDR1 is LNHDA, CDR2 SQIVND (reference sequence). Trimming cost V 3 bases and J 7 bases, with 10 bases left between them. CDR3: CASSIGRGNEQFF. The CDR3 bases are TGTGCCAGTAGTATTGGCAGGGGTAATGAGCAGTTCTTC.

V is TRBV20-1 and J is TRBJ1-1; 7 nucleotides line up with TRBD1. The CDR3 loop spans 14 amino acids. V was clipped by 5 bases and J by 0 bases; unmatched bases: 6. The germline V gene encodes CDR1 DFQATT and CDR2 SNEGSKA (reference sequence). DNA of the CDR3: TGCAGTGCTCCACGGGACAGTATGAACACTGAAGCTTTCTTT. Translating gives CSAPRDSMNTEAFF.

The CDR3 DNA reads as TGTGCCAGCAGCACAAAACCGGGACTAGCGGCCTACAATGAGCAGTTCTTC. This translates into CASSTKPGLAAYNEQFF. The chain combines TRBV7-2 with TRBJ2-1, with 11 bases identical to TRBD2. The V and J ends lost 5 bases and 2 bases, in that order; junction bases with no gene match: 8. The CDR3 has 17 amino acids. The V gene's germline CDR1 is SGHTA and CDR2 FQGNSA.

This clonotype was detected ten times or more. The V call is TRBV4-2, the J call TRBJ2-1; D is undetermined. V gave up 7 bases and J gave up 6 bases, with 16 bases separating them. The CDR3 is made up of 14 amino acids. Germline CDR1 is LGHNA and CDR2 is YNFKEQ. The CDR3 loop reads CASTAVGLINEQFF. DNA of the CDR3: TGTGCCAGCACCGCAGTAGGGCTAATCAATGAGCAGTTCTTC.

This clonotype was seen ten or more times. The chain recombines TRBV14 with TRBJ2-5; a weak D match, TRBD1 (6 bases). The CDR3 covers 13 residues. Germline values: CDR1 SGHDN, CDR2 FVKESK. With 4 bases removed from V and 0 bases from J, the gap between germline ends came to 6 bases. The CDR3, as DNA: TGTGCCAGCAGCCGGACAGACCAAGAGACCCAGTACTTC. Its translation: CASSRTDQETQYF. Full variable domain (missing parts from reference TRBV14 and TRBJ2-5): EAGVTQFPSHSVIEKGQTVTLRCDPISGHDNLYWYRRVMGKEIKFLLHFVKESKQDESGMPNNRFLAERTGGTYSTLKVQPAELEDSGVYFCASSRTDQETQYFGPGTRLLVL.

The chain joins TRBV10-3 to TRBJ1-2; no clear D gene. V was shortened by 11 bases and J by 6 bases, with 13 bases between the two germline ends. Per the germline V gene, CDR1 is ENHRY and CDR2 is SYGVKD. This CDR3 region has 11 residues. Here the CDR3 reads CAPRPEDGYTF. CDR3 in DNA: TGTGCCCCTCGCCCGGAAGATGGCTACACCTTC.